A single sample gave rise to the 11 T cell receptor beta chains below, sequenced in a study of T cell responses to AZD1222 COVID-19 vaccine. Clones were read by immunoSEQ multiplex PCR, and TCRdb kept only the in-frame ones, dropping some. The sample lists over 150,000 clones; around nine tenths were seen once. This specimen consisted of peripheral blood, obtained 28 days after the second AZD1222 dose. All receptors derive from an adult who received the AZD1222 COVID-19 vaccine.

The rearrangement joins TRBV5-6 to TRBJ1-1; D is unclear. The CDR3 spans 15 residues. The V gene's germline CDR1 is SGHDT and CDR2 YYEEEE. Trimming shortened V by 2 bases and J by 0 bases, and 11 bases separated the two germline ends. The CDR3 nucleotides are TGTGCCAGCAGCTTCCGTGCCAGCATGAACACTGAAGCTTTCTTT. Amino acid sequence: CASSFRASMNTEAFF.

V is TRBV13 and J is TRBJ2-2; possible D gene TRBD2, 5 bases. Germline CDR1 reads PRHDT; CDR2 reads FYEKMQ (reference sequence). The CDR3 consists of 16 residues. The ends were cut back, 3 bases at V and 2 bases at J, with 13 bases in the middle. This chain's CDR3 is CASSFFREINTGELFF. The CDR3 nucleotides read TGTGCCAGCAGCTTCTTCCGGGAAATAAACACCGGGGAGCTGTTTTTT.

The chain combines TRBV3-1 (or the pseudogene TRBV3-2) with TRBJ1-1, with D hard to call. The CDR3 covers 14 residues. The ends were cut back, 0 bases at V and 5 bases at J, with 10 bases in the middle. The germline gives CDR1 LGHDT, CDR2 YNNKEL (reference sequence). CDR3: CASSQDTAWTEAFF. CDR3 coding DNA: TGTGCCAGCAGCCAAGATACGGCGTGGACTGAAGCTTTCTTT.

The DNA for the CDR3 is TGTGCCAGCACCCTAGGGAGGCAGTCCAATGAGCAGTTCTTC. Translation: CASTLGRQSNEQFF. This chain joins TRBV7-9 and TRBJ2-1; D perhaps matches TRBD2 (6 bases). The CDR3 covers 14 residues. Germline V gives CDR1 SEHNR, CDR2 FQNEAQ (reference sequence). Trimming removed 7 bases from V and 6 bases from J, with 16 bases in between.

The chain joins TRBV5-1 to TRBJ1-2; the match to TRBD1 covers 10 bases. Unmatched junction bases numbered 8, after V lost 1 base and J lost 8 bases. The CDR3 length is 15 residues. Germline V CDR1 and CDR2: SGHRS, YFSETQ. The CDR3 DNA is TGCGCCAGCAGCTTGTCCCCGGGACAGGGGAGCGGCTACACCTTC. Protein sequence: CASSLSPGQGSGYTF. Full variable domain (missing parts from reference TRBV5-1 and TRBJ1-2): KAGVTQTPRYLIKTRGQQVTLSCSPISGHRSVSWYQQTPGQGLQFLFEYFSETQRNKGNFPGRFSGRQFSNSRSEMNVSTLELGDSALYLCASSLSPGQGSGYTFGSGTRLTVV.

This clone was recorded once. The chain uses TRBV30 and TRBJ2-1, with a possible D match to TRBD1 (6 bases). Germline V lookup: CDR1 GTSNPN, CDR2 SVGIG (reference sequence). The CDR3 is 12 residues long. V was trimmed by 1 base and J by 9 bases, leaving 10 bases between them. Here the CDR3 DNA reads TGTGCCTGGAGTGAAAACAGGGCTGAGCAGTTCTTC. Translated: CAWSENRAEQFF.

V is TRBV6-5 and J is TRBJ1-2; tentatively, D is TRBD1 (5 bases). Germline loops: CDR1 MNHEY, CDR2 SVGAGI. This CDR3 is 13 amino acids long. V lost 5 bases to trimming and J lost 4 bases, with 11 bases between them. The CDR3 nucleotides read TGTGCCAGCAGTCAACAACAGGTCTATGGCTACACCTTC. The encoded protein is CASSQQQVYGYTF.

In its sample, this clone was seen a few times. V gene TRBV12-3 or TRBV12-4 combines with J gene TRBJ1-2, with D perhaps TRBD1 (6 bases). Trimming pared 6 bases from V and 4 bases from J, leaving 12 bases between. There are 13 residues in the CDR3. For the CDR3, the DNA is TGTGCCAGCAGCCCCCTGGACAGCTATGGCTACACCTTC. Amino acid sequence: CASSPLDSYGYTF.

CDR3: CAWEGDLYEQYF. DNA for the CDR3: TGTGCCTGGGAGGGGGATCTCTACGAGCAGTACTTC. This rearrangement joins TRBV30 to TRBJ2-7; D may be TRBD1 (6 bases). This CDR3 is 12 amino acids long. Trimming stripped 5 bases from V and 3 bases from J, with 11 bases between. Germline assignment: CDR1 GTSNPN and CDR2 SVGIG (reference sequence).

The count of this clone is one. The gene calls are TRBV20-1 and TRBJ2-5; no definite D call. CDR3 length: 10 residues. Germline values: CDR1 DFQATT, CDR2 SNEGSKA (reference sequence). Deletions cut 6 bases from V and 5 bases from J, with 7 bases between. CDR3 bases: TGCAGTGCCCTATTCGAGACCCAGTACTTC. This translates into CSALFETQYF.

V gene TRBV3-1 (or the pseudogene TRBV3-2) combines with J gene TRBJ1-1; no clear D gene. The CDR3 contains 15 residues. The V end lost 10 bases, the J end lost 4 bases, and 22 bases lay between the germline ends. CDR1 and CDR2 from the germline V gene are LGHDT and YNNKEL (reference sequence). The CDR3: CANARRPKRGTEAFF. The CDR3 DNA sequence: TGTGCCAACGCAAGGAGGCCCAAACGGGGCACTGAAGCTTTCTTT.